These T cell receptor beta chains were read from a single sample in a study of T-cell memory formation after mild COVID-19. TCRdb re-derived calls from the 5' RACE reads in MiXCR, one entry per CDR3 protein. This sample carries about 350,000 distinct CDR3 sequences, approximately 15% of them seen once, and the ten largest clones take 22%. The sample consisted of PBMCs or a T cell subset sorted from them (not recorded which). Source of these receptors: a man younger than 35 who had mild COVID-19 (a few samples of this study predate the infection). Cell type and time point are not known. The CDR3 runs from the conserved cysteine through the conserved F or W. Each record gives: D gene, V gene, J gene, clone size, CDR3 DNA, CDR3 protein. The D gene is left open where the match is weak. Rows may omit the clone size; those that give it use once, few, many or a size class.

d_call: TRBD1
v_call: TRBV9
j_call: TRBJ1-2
clone_size: .
cdr3_nt: TGTGCCAGCAGCGTAGCGGTAACAGGGGACAACTATGGCTACACCTTC
cdr3_aa: CASSVAVTGDNYGYTF

d_call: TRBD2
v_call: TRBV5-1
j_call: TRBJ2-4
clone_size: few
cdr3_nt: TGCGCCAGCAGCTCCCCCCGGGGGGGGGAAGCCAAAAACATTCAGTACTTC
cdr3_aa: CASSSPRGGEAKNIQYF

d_call: .
v_call: TRBV5-1
j_call: TRBJ1-5
clone_size: .
cdr3_nt: TGCGCCAGCAGCCTGCGGCAGGGCCAGCAGCCCCAGCATTTT
cdr3_aa: CASSLRQGQQPQHF

d_call: TRBD1
v_call: TRBV6-5
j_call: TRBJ2-3
clone_size: .
cdr3_nt: TGTGCCAGCAGCCTCCGGGACAGGGTCACAGATACGCAGTATTTT
cdr3_aa: CASSLRDRVTDTQYF

d_call: .
v_call: TRBV20-1
j_call: TRBJ2-7
clone_size: .
cdr3_nt: TGCAGTGCTAGCGTACAGACTAGCTCCTACGAGCAGTACTTC
cdr3_aa: CSASVQTSSYEQYF

d_call: .
v_call: TRBV20-1
j_call: TRBJ2-5
clone_size: .
cdr3_nt: TGCAGTGCTGGGAGCGGTAGCCACCAAGAGACCCAGTACTTC
cdr3_aa: CSAGSGSHQETQYF

d_call: .
v_call: TRBV9
j_call: TRBJ2-1
clone_size: .
cdr3_nt: TGTGCCAGCGGAACAGGCTACAATGAGCAGTTCTTC
cdr3_aa: CASGTGYNEQFF

d_call: TRBD1
v_call: TRBV5-1
j_call: TRBJ1-1
clone_size: .
cdr3_nt: TGCGCCAGCAGCTCCACAGGGGCTTATTCGGCTGCTTTCTTT
cdr3_aa: CASSSTGAYSAAFF

d_call: .
v_call: TRBV2
j_call: TRBJ1-1
clone_size: few
cdr3_nt: TGTGCCAGAGTATTCCCTGTCCACACTGAAGCTTTCTTT
cdr3_aa: CARVFPVHTEAFF

d_call: TRBD2
v_call: TRBV5-1
j_call: TRBJ2-5
clone_size: few
cdr3_nt: TGCGCCAGCACCACGGGAGGCCGCGGAGAGACCCAGTACTTC
cdr3_aa: CASTTGGRGETQYF

d_call: .
v_call: TRBV5-5
j_call: TRBJ1-2
clone_size: many
cdr3_nt: TGTGCCAGCGGGATATTCGGAGGTGTGGACACCTTC
cdr3_aa: CASGIFGGVDTF

d_call: .
v_call: TRBV5-1
j_call: TRBJ2-4
clone_size: few
cdr3_nt: TGCGCCAGCAGCTTTTGGCCTGAAGCCAAAAACATTCAGTACTTC
cdr3_aa: CASSFWPEAKNIQYF

d_call: .
v_call: TRBV7-9
j_call: TRBJ2-5
clone_size: .
cdr3_nt: TGTGCCAGCAGCTTCGGGGGCTTAGAGACCCAGTACTTC
cdr3_aa: CASSFGGLETQYF

d_call: .
v_call: TRBV24-1
j_call: TRBJ2-3
clone_size: .
cdr3_nt: TGTGCCACCAGTGATTCAGGGGCCGCAGATACGCAGTATTTT
cdr3_aa: CATSDSGAADTQYF

d_call: TRBD1
v_call: TRBV5-4
j_call: TRBJ2-7
clone_size: .
cdr3_nt: TGTGCCAGCAGCCTAACGGGACAGGGTTTTTCCGAGCAGTACTTC
cdr3_aa: CASSLTGQGFSEQYF

d_call: TRBD2
v_call: TRBV11-3
j_call: TRBJ2-2
clone_size: few
cdr3_nt: TGTGCCAGCAGCTTTCTCCTAGCGGGGGGGACAACCGGGGAGCTGTTTTTT
cdr3_aa: CASSFLLAGGTTGELFF

d_call: .
v_call: TRBV5-1
j_call: TRBJ2-2
clone_size: .
cdr3_nt: TGCGCCAGCAGCACGGGACACGCGAACACCGGGGAGCTGTTTTTT
cdr3_aa: CASSTGHANTGELFF

d_call: .
v_call: TRBV4-2
j_call: TRBJ2-7
clone_size: .
cdr3_nt: TGTGCCAGCAGCCGCCTGGGTAGGGGGGACGGGACCTACGAGCAGTACTTC
cdr3_aa: CASSRLGRGDGTYEQYF

d_call: TRBD1
v_call: TRBV4-2
j_call: TRBJ1-2
clone_size: few
cdr3_nt: TGTGCCAGCAGCCAAGGGACAGGGGGCGTAGATAATTCAGGCTATGGCTACACCTTC
cdr3_aa: CASSQGTGGVDNSGYGYTF

d_call: TRBD2
v_call: TRBV10-2
j_call: TRBJ2-2
clone_size: .
cdr3_nt: TGCGCCAGCATGGGACTAGCGGGGGTCGGGGAGCTGTTTTTT
cdr3_aa: CASMGLAGVGELFF

d_call: .
v_call: TRBV5-1
j_call: TRBJ2-5
clone_size: .
cdr3_nt: TGCGCCAGCACCCGATTTGGCAGACAAGAGACCCAGTACTTC
cdr3_aa: CASTRFGRQETQYF

d_call: .
v_call: TRBV9
j_call: TRBJ2-1
clone_size: .
cdr3_nt: TGTGCCAGCAGCGTAGGAGGCGGCCTTACTATCAATGAGCAGTTCTTC
cdr3_aa: CASSVGGGLTINEQFF

d_call: TRBD2
v_call: TRBV12-3/TRBV12-4
j_call: TRBJ2-2
clone_size: few
cdr3_nt: TGTGCCAGCAGTGCCGGGACTATCTACACCGGGGAGCTGTTTTTT
cdr3_aa: CASSAGTIYTGELFF

d_call: TRBD2
v_call: TRBV4-2
j_call: TRBJ2-5
clone_size: few
cdr3_nt: TGTGCCAGCAGCTACTATAGCGGGGTAGGAGAGACCCAGTACTTC
cdr3_aa: CASSYYSGVGETQYF

d_call: TRBD2
v_call: TRBV20-1
j_call: TRBJ2-1
clone_size: .
cdr3_nt: TGCAGTGCTGCTTCGCTTAGCGGGGGGCAATACAATGAGCAGTTCTTC
cdr3_aa: CSAASLSGGQYNEQFF

d_call: .
v_call: TRBV5-4
j_call: TRBJ1-1
clone_size: .
cdr3_nt: TGTGCCAGCAGCTGGGGGAACACTGAAGCTTTCTTT
cdr3_aa: CASSWGNTEAFF

d_call: TRBD1
v_call: TRBV12-5
j_call: TRBJ2-7
clone_size: few
cdr3_nt: TGTGCTAGTTCCTACCCGAGACAGGGCCCGTACTTC
cdr3_aa: CASSYPRQGPYF

d_call: .
v_call: TRBV6-1
j_call: TRBJ1-3
clone_size: .
cdr3_nt: TGTGCCAGCAGTCTCGGCGGATTCTCTGGAAACACCATATATTTT
cdr3_aa: CASSLGGFSGNTIYF

d_call: .
v_call: TRBV5-1
j_call: TRBJ2-3
clone_size: many
cdr3_nt: TGCGCCAGCAGCCCGGCCGGACATCCAGATACGCAGTATTTT
cdr3_aa: CASSPAGHPDTQYF

d_call: TRBD2
v_call: TRBV12-3/TRBV12-4
j_call: TRBJ2-5
clone_size: few
cdr3_nt: TGTGCCAGCAGCCCTTATCTAGCGGGGGGGCCGGAGACCCAGTACTTC
cdr3_aa: CASSPYLAGGPETQYF

d_call: TRBD2
v_call: TRBV6-2/TRBV6-3
j_call: TRBJ2-5
clone_size: .
cdr3_nt: TGTGCCAGCAGAAGAGCGGGGGGGCCACAAGAGACCCAGTACTTC
cdr3_aa: CASRRAGGPQETQYF

d_call: .
v_call: TRBV5-4
j_call: TRBJ2-3
clone_size: .
cdr3_nt: TGTGCCAGCAGGTCCCCCGGGGGCCCCCCACCAGATACGCAGTATTTT
cdr3_aa: CASRSPGGPPPDTQYF

d_call: TRBD2
v_call: TRBV20-1
j_call: TRBJ2-5
clone_size: many
cdr3_nt: TGCAGTGATCTGACTAGCGGTCTATTGGAGACCCAGTACTTC
cdr3_aa: CSDLTSGLLETQYF

d_call: .
v_call: TRBV29-1
j_call: TRBJ2-5
clone_size: .
cdr3_nt: TGCAGCTCCGGGAACCCAGACGTGACCCAGTACTTC
cdr3_aa: CSSGNPDVTQYF

d_call: .
v_call: TRBV11-2
j_call: TRBJ1-5
clone_size: .
cdr3_nt: TGTGCCAGCAGCTTAAGTCCACAACAGGGTCGATTGAGACAGCCCCAGCATTTT
cdr3_aa: CASSLSPQQGRLRQPQHF

d_call: TRBD2
v_call: TRBV5-4
j_call: TRBJ2-1
clone_size: .
cdr3_nt: TGTGCCAGCAGCTTGGGACTAGCGGGTCGTGAGCAGTTCTTC
cdr3_aa: CASSLGLAGREQFF

d_call: .
v_call: TRBV3-1
j_call: TRBJ2-5
clone_size: many
cdr3_nt: TGTGCCAGCAGCCAATTCCAGGGGCCCCAAGAGACCCAGTACTTC
cdr3_aa: CASSQFQGPQETQYF

d_call: TRBD2
v_call: TRBV4-3
j_call: TRBJ2-3
clone_size: .
cdr3_nt: TGCGCCAGCAGCCACTCGACTAGCGGGAGCACAGATACGCAGTATTTT
cdr3_aa: CASSHSTSGSTDTQYF

d_call: TRBD1
v_call: TRBV29-1
j_call: TRBJ2-2
clone_size: .
cdr3_nt: TGCAGCGTGAAACCGGGACAGGGAGTCACCGGGGAGCTGTTTTTT
cdr3_aa: CSVKPGQGVTGELFF

d_call: .
v_call: TRBV7-8
j_call: TRBJ1-6
clone_size: few
cdr3_nt: TGTGCCAGCAGCTTAGTTGTTTACAATTCACCCCTCCACTTT
cdr3_aa: CASSLVVYNSPLHF

d_call: .
v_call: TRBV10-3
j_call: TRBJ1-5
clone_size: few
cdr3_nt: TGTGCCATCAGTGAGTCGGGGGGGCCCCAGCCCCAGCATTTT
cdr3_aa: CAISESGGPQPQHF

d_call: TRBD1
v_call: TRBV12-3/TRBV12-4
j_call: TRBJ2-2
clone_size: few
cdr3_nt: TGTGCCAGCAGTCCCCAACAGGGGAGTTCCGCCGGGGAGCTGTTTTTT
cdr3_aa: CASSPQQGSSAGELFF